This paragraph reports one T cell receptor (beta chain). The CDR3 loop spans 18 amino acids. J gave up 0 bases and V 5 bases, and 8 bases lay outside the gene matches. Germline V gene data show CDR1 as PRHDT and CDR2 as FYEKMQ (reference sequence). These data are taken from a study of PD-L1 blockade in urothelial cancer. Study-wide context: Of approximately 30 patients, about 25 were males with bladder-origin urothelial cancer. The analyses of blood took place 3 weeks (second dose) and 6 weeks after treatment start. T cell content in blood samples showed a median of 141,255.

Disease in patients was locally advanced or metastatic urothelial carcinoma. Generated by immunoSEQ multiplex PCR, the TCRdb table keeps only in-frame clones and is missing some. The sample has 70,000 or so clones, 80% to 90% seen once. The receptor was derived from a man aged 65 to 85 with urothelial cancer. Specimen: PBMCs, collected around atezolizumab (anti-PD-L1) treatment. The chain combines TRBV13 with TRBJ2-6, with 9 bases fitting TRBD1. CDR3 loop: CASSAIRDRASGANVLTF. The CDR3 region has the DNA TGTGCCAGCAGCGCCATCCGGGACAGGGCCTCTGGGGCCAACGTCCTGACTTTC.